The table lists the clone carrying this T cell receptor beta chain with a few counts. The antigen is undetermined. The CDR3 end falls 3 residues outside the read, so it is completed with the germline J gene. Donors gave 5 to 8 ml heparinized peripheral whole blood. This record belongs to a study of T cell clonality in common variable immunodeficiency. The CDR3 runs to 18 residues. Germline V CDR1 and CDR2: SGHVS, FNYEAQ. Trimming at V came to 4 bases and at J to 0 bases, leaving 4 bases not matched to a gene. Points from the study as a whole: Compared with controls, CVID subjects had fewer shared TCRbeta clones.

CVID and control samples used equivalent genomic DNA input. The repertoire was sequenced with immunoSEQ multiplex PCR; TCRdb's copy has only in-frame clones and lacks some. In total the sample includes around 60,000 clones, none of them seen once. The sequence derives from a person aged 18 to 70 in good health. The sequenced sample consisted of peripheral blood mononuclear cells. This chain connects TRBV7-6 to TRBJ2-1; 15 bases line up with TRBD2. The CDR3 bases that were read are TGTGCCAGCAGCTCGGGACTAGCGGGGGGCCTCTCCTACAATGAG. The encoded protein is CASSSGLAGGLSYNE. The CDR3 as a whole reads CASSSGLAGGLSYNEQFF.